This TCR beta chain was captured in a study of technical replicates of blood from a few donors. Between the trimmed V and J ends, which lost 6 bases and 4 bases, there was a span of 12 bases. Germline V gives CDR1 SGDLS, CDR2 YYNGEE. There are 13 residues in the CDR3. TCRdb's table, derived via immunoSEQ multiplex PCR, lists solely in-frame clones and lacks some. This sample carries more than 90,000 clones, 90% to 96% of them seen once, and the ten largest clones take around 0.37%. This sequence joins TRBV9 and TRBJ2-3, with a tentative D call TRBD1 (5 bases). The clonotype originates from a human donor in good health. Sample: T cells isolated from PBMCs. The CDR3 loop is CASNWGSPDTQYF. The CDR3, as DNA: TGTGCCAGCAACTGGGGCAGTCCAGATACGCAGTATTTT.